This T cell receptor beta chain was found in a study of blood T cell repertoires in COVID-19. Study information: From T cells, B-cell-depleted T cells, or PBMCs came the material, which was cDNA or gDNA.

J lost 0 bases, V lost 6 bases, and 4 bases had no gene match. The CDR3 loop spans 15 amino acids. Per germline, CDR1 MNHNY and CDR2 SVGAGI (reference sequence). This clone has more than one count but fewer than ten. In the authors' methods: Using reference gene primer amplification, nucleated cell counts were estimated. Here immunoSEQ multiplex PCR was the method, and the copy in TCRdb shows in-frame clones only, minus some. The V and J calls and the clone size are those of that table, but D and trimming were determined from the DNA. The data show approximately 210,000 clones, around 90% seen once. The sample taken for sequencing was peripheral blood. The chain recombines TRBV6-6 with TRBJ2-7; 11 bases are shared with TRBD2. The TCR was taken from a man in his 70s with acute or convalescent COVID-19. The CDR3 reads CASSATSGSSYEQYF. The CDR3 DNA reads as TGTGCCAGCAGCGCCACTAGCGGGAGCTCCTACGAGCAGTACTTC.